These T cell receptor beta chains were read from a single sample in a study of technical replicates of blood from a few donors. TCRdb's copy holds only in-frame clones and misses some; the assay was immunoSEQ multiplex PCR. The table has about 84,000 clones, 97% seen once; the top ten hold approximately 0.18%. Sequencing was done on a sample of T cells isolated from PBMCs. These receptors were taken from a human donor in good health. CDR3s include the opening cysteine and the closing phenylalanine or tryptophan. A D gene is named only where the DNA matches it firmly.

J gene,V gene,D gene,CDR3 DNA,CDR3 protein
TRBJ1-1,TRBV6-5,.,TGTGCCAGCAGTTACTCGAAATACAGTTTGAACACTGAAGCTTTCTTT,CASSYSKYSLNTEAFF
TRBJ1-5,TRBV15,.,TGTGCCACCAGCAGAGAACCGACAGTTTCTCAGCCCCAGCATTTT,CATSREPTVSQPQHF
TRBJ2-7,TRBV5-4,TRBD2,TGTGCCAGCAGAGCCGGGACTAGCTCCTACGAGCAGTACTTC,CASRAGTSSYEQYF
TRBJ2-7,TRBV18,TRBD2,TGTGCCAGCTCAGTGCCTAGCGGACCATCCTACGAGCAGTACTTC,CASSVPSGPSYEQYF
TRBJ2-3,TRBV5-6,.,TGTGCCAGCAGCTTCACCCCCCAGCGGCCAGATACGCAGTATTTT,CASSFTPQRPDTQYF
TRBJ2-3,TRBV11-2,TRBD2,TGTGCCAGCAGCTCCTTGGGCGGGAGGAAAGTAGATACGCAGTATTTT,CASSSLGGRKVDTQYF
TRBJ1-1,TRBV12-2,.,TGTGCAAGTCGGCATGCCCAGGGGAACACTGAAGCTTTCTTT,CASRHAQGNTEAFF
TRBJ1-1,TRBV29-1,TRBD1,TGCAGGGGTGACAGGGTTAACACTGAAGCTTTCTTT,CRGDRVNTEAFF
TRBJ2-7,TRBV5-1,TRBD1,TGCGCCAGCAGGAATTACAGGGGCCTCTCCTACGAGCAGTACTTC,CASRNYRGLSYEQYF
TRBJ2-2,TRBV2,.,TGTGCCAGCATGGGACTCCCGAACACCGGGGAGCTGTTTTTT,CASMGLPNTGELFF
TRBJ2-7,TRBV27,TRBD1,TGTGCCAGCAGTTTATCGAAGACAGGGTTCTACGAGCAGTACTTC,CASSLSKTGFYEQYF
TRBJ1-2,TRBV7-2,TRBD1,TGTGCCAGCTTAAAAGGGGGACAGGTTAACTATGGCTACACCTTC,CASLKGGQVNYGYTF
TRBJ2-7,TRBV7-6,.,TGTGCCAGCAGCTTGGAACAGGGATTGTACGAGCAGTACTTC,CASSLEQGLYEQYF